This passage covers 16 T cell receptor beta chains from one sample sequenced in a study of early T cells in non-severe SARS-CoV-2 infection. TCRdb reprocessed the 5' RACE reads via MiXCR and lists one record per CDR3 protein. The table records some 78,000 distinct CDR3 sequences, less than 15% of them present only once. Material: whole blood. These receptors came from an adult who was a healthcare worker with PCR-confirmed SARS-CoV-2 infection or an uninfected control (not recorded which).

The chain has TRBV12-3 or TRBV12-4 and TRBJ2-7; 8 bases match TRBD1. The V and J ends lost 3 bases and 2 bases, in that order; junction bases with no gene match: 6. The CDR3 has 15 residues. The CDR3: CASSLVAGGPYEQYF. In DNA, the CDR3 is TGTGCCAGCAGTTTGGTGGCAGGGGGCCCCTACGAGCAGTACTTC.

There are many counts of this clonotype. CDR3 residues: CASSVEWIGELFF. The CDR3 nucleotides are TGTGCCAGCAGCGTAGAATGGATAGGGGAGCTGTTTTTT. This chain uses TRBV9 with TRBJ2-2, with unresolved D. This CDR3 has 13 amino acids. Trimming removed 0 bases from V and 8 bases from J, with 8 bases in between. Germline V gives CDR1 SGDLS, CDR2 YYNGEE. The variable domain in full, with the rest retrieved from reference TRBV9 and TRBJ2-2, is DSGVTQTPKHLITATGQRVTLRCSPRSGDLSVYWYQQSLDQGLQFLIQYYNGEERAKGNILERFSAQQFPDLHSELNLSSLELGDSALYFCASSVEWIGELFFGEGSRLTVL.

The V call is TRBV6-5, the J call TRBJ1-2, with 12 bases lining up with TRBD1. The trim removed 0 bases at V and 5 bases at J, leaving 10 bases unmatched. Germline loops: CDR1 MNHEY, CDR2 SVGAGI. The length of the CDR3 is 18 residues. As DNA, the CDR3 is TGTGCCAGCAGTTACTCGCAACTCGGGACAGGGGGCCGTTATGGCTACACCTTC. It translates to CASSYSQLGTGGRYGYTF.

This clonotype was seen only a few times. V and J are TRBV19 and TRBJ2-7; unclear D gene. The CDR3 length is 14 residues. Germline assignment: CDR1 LNHDA and CDR2 SQIVND (reference sequence). Trimming cost V 5 bases and J 5 bases, with 16 bases left between them. DNA of the CDR3: TGTGCCAGTAGTCCCCTCCAGCCCACCAACGAGCAGTACTTC. It encodes CASSPLQPTNEQYF. The full variable domain, completed using reference TRBV19 and TRBJ2-7, is DGGITQSPKYLFRKEGQNVTLSCEQNLNHDAMYWYRQDPGQGLRLIYYSQIVNDFQKGDIAEGYSVSREKKESFPLTVTSAQKNPTAFYLCASSPLQPTNEQYFGPGTRLTVT.

This clonotype was detected a few times. V gene TRBV10-3 combines with J gene TRBJ2-7; perhaps TRBD1 as D (6 bases). This CDR3 is 13 amino acids long. CDR1 and CDR2 (germline): ENHRY, SYGVKD. Between the trimmed V and J ends, which lost 4 bases and 6 bases, there was a span of 13 bases. CDR3 protein: CAISASGHLEQYF. The CDR3 nucleotides are TGTGCCATCAGTGCCTCGGGACACCTCGAGCAGTACTTC.

This clonotype was found a few times. The genes are TRBV28 and TRBJ2-1, with TRBD2 as a possible D gene (6 bases). V was trimmed by 4 bases and J by 0 bases, leaving 13 bases between them. Looked up from germline, CDR1 is MDHEN and CDR2 is SYDVKM. The CDR3 consists of 16 residues. Here the CDR3 DNA reads TGTGCCAGCAGTTCCCGGAGGGCGAGCTCCTACAATGAGCAGTTCTTC. It specifies CASSSRRASSYNEQFF.

The gene calls are TRBV4-1 and TRBJ1-1, with 9 bases that match TRBD1. The CDR3 covers 15 residues. Per the germline V gene, CDR1 is MGHRA and CDR2 is YSYEKL. Losses at the gene ends were 4 bases for V and 10 bases for J; bases not matched to a gene: 13. CDR3 nucleotides: TGCGCCAGCAGCCCCGCGGAACAGGGGGCGGTTGGAGCTTTCTTT. This gives the protein CASSPAEQGAVGAFF.

This clonotype was seen a handful of times. J is TRBJ1-1 and V is TRBV20-1; possibly TRBD1 for D (6 bases). V was cut by 3 bases and J by 10 bases, with 12 bases left in between. Germline V lookup: CDR1 DFQATT, CDR2 SNEGSKA (reference sequence). The CDR3 length is 11 residues. CDR3 loop: CSARGQGRAFF. CDR3 coding DNA: TGCAGTGCTAGGGGTCAGGGGAGAGCTTTCTTT.

The CDR3 bases are TGTGCCAGCAGCGCCCAGGGACAGGTTGGAGAGACCCAGTACTTC. This gives the protein CASSAQGQVGETQYF. The rearrangement links TRBV9 to TRBJ2-5, with 8 positions matching TRBD1. Looked up from germline, CDR1 is SGDLS and CDR2 is YYNGEE. The V and J ends lost 3 bases and 4 bases, in that order; junction bases with no gene match: 8. The CDR3 spans 15 residues.

This clonotype has at least ten counts. The V call is TRBV27, the J call TRBJ1-6; D is possibly TRBD1 (6 bases). The germline gives CDR1 MNHEY, CDR2 SMNVEV (reference sequence). Trimming stripped 1 base from V and 0 bases from J, with 13 bases between. The CDR3 sequence is 18 residues long. For the CDR3, the DNA is TGTGCCAGCAGTTTATTGCGGCAGGGGAGCTCCTATAATTCACCCCTCCACTTT. This sequence encodes CASSLLRQGSSYNSPLHF.

This clonotype appeared a few times. CDR3 nucleotide sequence: TGTGCCAGCAGCCCGGGGGCCACCACAGATACGCAGTATTTT. It codes for CASSPGATTDTQYF. The chain couples TRBV7-8 to TRBJ2-3; the D gene could be TRBD1 or TRBD2 (6 bases each). Trimming removed 5 bases from V and 2 bases from J, with 11 bases in between. The CDR3 loop spans 14 amino acids. Germline V gives CDR1 SGHVS, CDR2 FQNEAQ.

This chain links TRBV29-1 with TRBJ1-2, with 8 bases fitting TRBD1. The CDR3 runs to 12 residues. Germline V gives CDR1 SQVTM, CDR2 ANQGSEA. The junction had 6 bases not matched to a gene; V was cut back by 8 bases and J by 4 bases. The CDR3 sequence is CSSRDRSYGYTF. CDR3 sequence (DNA): TGCAGCTCTCGGGACAGGAGCTATGGCTACACCTTC.

In its sample, this clonotype was seen many times. The CDR3 bases are TGTGCCTGCGGCCTAGGGGGCTTATCCTACGAGCAGTACTTC. Protein: CACGLGGLSYEQYF. The chain has TRBV2 and TRBJ2-7, with 7 bases identical to TRBD1. The junction had 11 bases not matched to a gene; V was cut back by 11 bases and J by 1 base. The CDR3 extends over 14 amino acids. CDR1 SNHLY and CDR2 FYNNEI come from the germline V gene. Together with reference TRBV2 and TRBJ2-7, the CDR3 gives the full variable domain: EPEVTQTPSHQVTQMGQEVILRCVPISNHLYFYWYRQILGQKVEFLVSFYNNEISEKSEIFDDQFSVERPDGSNFTLKIRSTKLEDSAMYFCACGLGGLSYEQYFGPGTRLTVT.

This clonotype was counted only a few times. The DNA for the CDR3 is TGTGCCAGCAGTTACTCTCGCAGAACTAATGAAAAACTGTTTTTT. Translating gives CASSYSRRTNEKLFF. The rearrangement links TRBV6-5 to TRBJ1-4; D is undetermined. Trimming pared 0 bases from V and 1 base from J, leaving 6 bases between. The CDR3 has 15 amino acids. Germline loops: CDR1 MNHEY, CDR2 SVGAGI.

A few counts support this clonotype. This rearrangement joins TRBV20-1 to TRBJ1-1, with TRBD1 identical over 8 bases. Germline V gene data show CDR1 as DFQATT and CDR2 as SNEGSKA (reference sequence). The CDR3 consists of 13 residues. The ends lost 5 bases at V and 4 bases at J; junction bases unmatched: 6. The CDR3 reads CSALTGGGTEAFF. CDR3 sequence (DNA): TGCAGTGCTCTAACAGGGGGAGGCACTGAAGCTTTCTTT.

This clonotype was detected a few times. The gene calls are TRBV5-4 and TRBJ2-7; D is possibly TRBD2 (6 bases). CDR3 length equals 14 residues. Germline CDR1 and CDR2: SGHNT and YYREEE (reference sequence). With 1 base removed from V and 2 bases from J, the gap between germline ends came to 10 bases. CDR3 in DNA: TGTGCCAGCAGCTTGAAGGGACTGACCTACGAGCAGTACTTC. Amino acids: CASSLKGLTYEQYF.